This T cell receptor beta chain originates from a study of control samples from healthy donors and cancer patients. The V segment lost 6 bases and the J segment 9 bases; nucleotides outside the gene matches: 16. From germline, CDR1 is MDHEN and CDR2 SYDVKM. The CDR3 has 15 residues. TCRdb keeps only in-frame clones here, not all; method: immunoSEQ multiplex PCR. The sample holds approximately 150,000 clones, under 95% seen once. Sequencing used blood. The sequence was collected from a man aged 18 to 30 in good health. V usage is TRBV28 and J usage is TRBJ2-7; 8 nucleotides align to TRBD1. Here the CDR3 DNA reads TGTGCCAGCAGCCCCCGCGGACAGGGAATTACCGGGCAGTACTTC. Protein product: CASSPRGQGITGQYF.